The rows below give T cell receptor beta chains drawn from one sample of a study of OX40 agonist ivuxolimab in advanced cancers. The table came from immunoSEQ multiplex PCR; TCRdb's copy has only in-frame clones and leaves some out. The profile covers fewer than 75,000 clones, with around 90% appearing a single time and 2.8% taken by the ten largest. The sequences come from CD4+ or CD8+ T cells sorted from blood, collected in a trial of the OX40 agonist ivuxolimab. Receptors were obtained from an adult with an advanced solid tumor such as melanoma, head and neck, liver or kidney cancer. CDR3s include the opening cysteine and the closing phenylalanine or tryptophan. Fields, in order: J gene, D gene, V gene, clone size, CDR3 DNA, CDR3 protein. D genes are given only for firm matches. Rows may omit the clone size; those that give it use once, few, many or a size class.

J: TRBJ2-2
D: TRBD2
V: TRBV23-1
size: -
DNA: TGCGCCAGCAGTCGACCGGGAGGGGAGGTAGCGAACACCGGGGAGCTGTTTTTT
CDR3: CASSRPGGEVANTGELFF

J: TRBJ1-5
D: TRBD1
V: TRBV28
size: once
DNA: TGTGCCAGCACCCCGGTTGGACAGGGCGGAAGCAATCAGCCCCAGCATTTT
CDR3: CASTPVGQGGSNQPQHF

J: TRBJ2-6
D: -
V: TRBV11-2
size: -
DNA: TGTGCCAGCAGCTCCGAGTTGGGGGCCAACGTCCTGACTTTC
CDR3: CASSSELGANVLTF

J: TRBJ2-7
D: -
V: TRBV6-1
size: -
DNA: TGTGCCAGCAGTGAATTGTTTTCGGGCAGCTACGAGCAGTACTTC
CDR3: CASSELFSGSYEQYF

J: TRBJ2-1
D: -
V: TRBV5-4
size: -
DNA: TGTGCCAGCAGCTTGGAACTAGCCATTCAGGGTGAGCAGTTCTTC
CDR3: CASSLELAIQGEQFF

J: TRBJ1-2
D: TRBD1
V: TRBV14
size: -
DNA: TGTGCCAGCAGCCAGGGACAGGACTATGGCTACACCTTC
CDR3: CASSQGQDYGYTF

J: TRBJ1-2
D: -
V: TRBV6-5
size: few
DNA: TGTGCCAGCAGCCCCGGGACAAGCAGCTATGGCTACACCTTC
CDR3: CASSPGTSSYGYTF

J: TRBJ1-2
D: -
V: TRBV2
size: -
DNA: TGTGCCAGCATTAGGGTTACGGGCTACACCTTC
CDR3: CASIRVTGYTF

J: TRBJ1-2
D: -
V: TRBV18
size: -
DNA: TGTGCCAGCTCACCTCCGACATTAGAAGTCTATGGCTACACCTTC
CDR3: CASSPPTLEVYGYTF

J: TRBJ1-4
D: -
V: TRBV18
size: once
DNA: TGTGCCAGCTCACCGTTCGAGGACGCAACTAATGAAAAACTGTTTTTT
CDR3: CASSPFEDATNEKLFF

J: TRBJ1-4
D: -
V: TRBV29-1
size: -
DNA: TGCAGCGTTTCTCCGACAGGCAATGAAAAACTGTTTTTT
CDR3: CSVSPTGNEKLFF

J: TRBJ1-5
D: -
V: TRBV6-1
size: -
DNA: TGTGCCAGCAGGGGGGACAACAATCAGCCCCAGCATTTT
CDR3: CASRGDNNQPQHF

J: TRBJ2-7
D: TRBD1
V: TRBV7-9
size: -
DNA: TGTGCCAGCAGTTCAAGACCGGGACAGAGTTCCTACGAGCAGTACTTC
CDR3: CASSSRPGQSSYEQYF

J: TRBJ2-7
D: TRBD1
V: TRBV9
size: once
DNA: TGTGCCAGCACCAGACAGGGGGCTGCTACCACCTACGAGCAGTACTTC
CDR3: CASTRQGAATTYEQYF

J: TRBJ1-2
D: TRBD1
V: TRBV10-3
size: -
DNA: TGTGCCATCGAAGACAGGGGGTATGGCTACACCTTC
CDR3: CAIEDRGYGYTF

J: TRBJ1-2
D: -
V: TRBV15
size: -
DNA: TGTGCCACCAGCAGAGTGGTTCAGGGGTACTATGGCTACACCTTC
CDR3: CATSRVVQGYYGYTF

J: TRBJ1-1
D: -
V: TRBV7-3
size: -
DNA: TGTGCCAGCAGCTTAATTGGGAACACTGAAGCTTTCTTT
CDR3: CASSLIGNTEAFF

J: TRBJ1-2
D: -
V: TRBV6-5
size: -
DNA: TGTGCCAGCAGTTACAGGGATGGAATCTATGGCTACACCTTC
CDR3: CASSYRDGIYGYTF

J: TRBJ2-3
D: -
V: TRBV27
size: few
DNA: TGTGCCAGCAGTGCTCACTTCCGCACAGATACGCAGTATTTT
CDR3: CASSAHFRTDTQYF

J: TRBJ2-2
D: TRBD2
V: TRBV7-3
size: few
DNA: TGTGCCAGCAGCTTAACCCGGGAGGCCGGGGAGCTGTTTTTT
CDR3: CASSLTREAGELFF

J: TRBJ2-7
D: TRBD2
V: TRBV2
size: -
DNA: TGTGCCAGCAGTGAAGCGACTAGCGGGAGTGACGAGCAGTACTTC
CDR3: CASSEATSGSDEQYF

J: TRBJ1-4
D: -
V: TRBV20-1
size: -
DNA: TGCAGTGTGCCGAGGAATGAAAAACTGTTTTTT
CDR3: CSVPRNEKLFF

J: TRBJ2-5
D: -
V: TRBV7-8
size: -
DNA: TGTGCCAGCAGCTTATCGAACGGGGGTCAAGAGACCCAGTACTTC
CDR3: CASSLSNGGQETQYF

J: TRBJ2-7
D: TRBD1
V: TRBV29-1
size: -
DNA: TGCAGCGTTGCCGGGACAGGGACCTACGAGCAGTACTTC
CDR3: CSVAGTGTYEQYF

J: TRBJ2-5
D: -
V: TRBV5-8
size: -
DNA: TGTGCCAGCAAAAACTACTACAGGGCTTCGGAGACCCAGTACTTC
CDR3: CASKNYYRASETQYF

J: TRBJ1-4
D: TRBD1
V: TRBV29-1
size: few
DNA: TGCAGCGTTGAAACCCCTGACAGGGGGGGCGAAAAACTGTTTTTT
CDR3: CSVETPDRGGEKLFF

J: TRBJ2-1
D: -
V: TRBV6-1
size: -
DNA: TGTGCCAGCAGTGTTCGGGGGTCCGGGCATGAGCAGTTCTTC
CDR3: CASSVRGSGHEQFF

J: TRBJ2-3
D: -
V: TRBV18
size: -
DNA: TGTGCCAGCTCCCGACACGGGGGTAGCACAGATACGCAGTATTTT
CDR3: CASSRHGGSTDTQYF

J: TRBJ1-6
D: -
V: TRBV30
size: once
DNA: TGTGCCTGCCATCTAAGCAGTCAGGAGATAACGGCCCTCCACTTT
CDR3: CACHLSSQEITALHF

J: TRBJ2-7
D: TRBD2
V: TRBV5-6
size: -
DNA: TGTGCCAGCAGCCTGCGGACTAGCGAAGACGAGCAGTACTTC
CDR3: CASSLRTSEDEQYF

J: TRBJ2-7
D: TRBD2
V: TRBV7-2
size: -
DNA: TGTGCCAGCAGCTTAGCGCCCCGACTAGCGGGGGGGGACGAGCAGTACTTC
CDR3: CASSLAPRLAGGDEQYF

J: TRBJ2-1
D: TRBD2
V: TRBV7-2
size: -
DNA: TGTGCCAGCAGCTGGACTAGCGGGGGGCACAATGAGCAGTTCTTC
CDR3: CASSWTSGGHNEQFF

J: TRBJ2-1
D: TRBD1
V: TRBV2
size: -
DNA: TGTGCCAGCAGTGGGTCAATGAGGGGGCTCGATGAGCAGTTCTTC
CDR3: CASSGSMRGLDEQFF

J: TRBJ2-5
D: -
V: TRBV27
size: -
DNA: TGTGCCAGCAGTCCCCTTGGTTTGGGGGAGACCCAGTACTTC
CDR3: CASSPLGLGETQYF

J: TRBJ1-4
D: TRBD1
V: TRBV19
size: -
DNA: TGTGCCAGTAGTATTGGACAGGGGGCTAGTGAAAAACTGTTTTTT
CDR3: CASSIGQGASEKLFF

J: TRBJ1-5
D: TRBD1
V: TRBV9
size: -
DNA: TGTGCCAGCAGCGTAGGGGACAGAGATCAGCCCCAGCATTTT
CDR3: CASSVGDRDQPQHF

J: TRBJ2-7
D: -
V: TRBV28
size: -
DNA: TGTGCCAGCAGTTTGTTTTTGGGCGAGCAGTACTTC
CDR3: CASSLFLGEQYF

J: TRBJ1-2
D: TRBD1
V: TRBV28
size: -
DNA: TGTGCCAGCAGGGGGACAGGCATTAGTGGCTACACCTTC
CDR3: CASRGTGISGYTF

J: TRBJ2-7
D: -
V: TRBV18
size: few
DNA: TGTGCCAGCTCACCGGGCGGGCTCCGCTCCTACGAGCAGTACTTC
CDR3: CASSPGGLRSYEQYF

J: TRBJ1-2
D: -
V: TRBV5-6
size: -
DNA: TGTGCCAGCAGTCGCAGGGTACGGGGTGGCTACACCTTC
CDR3: CASSRRVRGGYTF

J: TRBJ1-3
D: -
V: TRBV10-3
size: -
DNA: TGTGCCATCAGGGGGACGCTAAGCTCTGGAAACACCATATATTTT
CDR3: CAIRGTLSSGNTIYF